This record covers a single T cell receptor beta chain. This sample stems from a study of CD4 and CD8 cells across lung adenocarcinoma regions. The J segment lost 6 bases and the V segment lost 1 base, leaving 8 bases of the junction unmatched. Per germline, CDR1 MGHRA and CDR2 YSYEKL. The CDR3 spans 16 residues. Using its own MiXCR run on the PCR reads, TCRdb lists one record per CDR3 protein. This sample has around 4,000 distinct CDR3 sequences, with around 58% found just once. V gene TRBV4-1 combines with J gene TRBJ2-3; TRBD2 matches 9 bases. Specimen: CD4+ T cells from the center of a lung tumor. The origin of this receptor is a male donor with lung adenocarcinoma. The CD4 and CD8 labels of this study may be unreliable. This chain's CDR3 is CASSQGLAEGGDTQYF. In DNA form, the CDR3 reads TGCGCCAGCAGCCAAGGACTAGCGGAAGGTGGGGATACGCAGTATTTT.